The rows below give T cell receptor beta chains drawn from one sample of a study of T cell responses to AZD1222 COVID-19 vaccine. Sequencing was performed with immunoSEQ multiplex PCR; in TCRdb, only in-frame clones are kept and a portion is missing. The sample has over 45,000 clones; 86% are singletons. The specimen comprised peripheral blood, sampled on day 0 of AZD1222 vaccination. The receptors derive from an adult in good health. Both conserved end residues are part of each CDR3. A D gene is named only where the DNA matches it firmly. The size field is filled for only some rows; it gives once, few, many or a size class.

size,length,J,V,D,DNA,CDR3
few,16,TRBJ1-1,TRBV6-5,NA,TGTGCCAGCAGTTACTCCGGTCCCCCCAGAGACACTGAAGCTTTCTTT,CASSYSGPPRDTEAFF
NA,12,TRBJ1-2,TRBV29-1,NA,TGCAGCGTTGAAGGGAGTTTCGGTGGCTACACCTTC,CSVEGSFGGYTF
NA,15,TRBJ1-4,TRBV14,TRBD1,TGTGCCAGCAGCCGCCAGACAGGGGTTAATGAAAAACTGTTTTTT,CASSRQTGVNEKLFF
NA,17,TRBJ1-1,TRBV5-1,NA,TGCGCCAGCAGCTTTGGGGGGGATACAACAGTAAACACTGAAGCTTTCTTT,CASSFGGDTTVNTEAFF
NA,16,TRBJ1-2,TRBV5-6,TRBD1,TGTGCCAGCAGCGTCCGGGACAGGGGCGTCCTCTATGGCTACACCTTC,CASSVRDRGVLYGYTF
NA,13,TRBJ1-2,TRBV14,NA,TGTGCCAGCAGCCAAGATCCTCAAGGTGGCTACACCTTC,CASSQDPQGGYTF
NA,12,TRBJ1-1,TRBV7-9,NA,TGTGCCAGCAGCTTAGAACTCACTGAAGCTTTCTTT,CASSLELTEAFF
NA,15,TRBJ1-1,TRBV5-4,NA,TGTGCCAGCAGCCCGGATGGGATGACGGGCACTGAAGCTTTCTTT,CASSPDGMTGTEAFF
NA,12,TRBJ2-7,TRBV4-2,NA,TGTGCCAGCAGCCAACCACCAGGGGAGCAGTACTTC,CASSQPPGEQYF
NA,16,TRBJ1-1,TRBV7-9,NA,TGTGCCAGCAGCTTATTCGGGGGGCGCTTAAACACTGAAGCTTTCTTT,CASSLFGGRLNTEAFF
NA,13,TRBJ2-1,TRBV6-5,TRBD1,TGTGCCAGCAAGCCCGGGACAGGGAATGAGCAGTTCTTC,CASKPGTGNEQFF
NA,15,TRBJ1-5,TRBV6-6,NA,TGTGCCAGCAGCAACGGGCAGGGAAGCAATCAGCCCCAGCATTTT,CASSNGQGSNQPQHF
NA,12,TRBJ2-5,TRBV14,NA,TGTGCCAGCAGCCAAGACAGACAGACCCAGTACTTC,CASSQDRQTQYF
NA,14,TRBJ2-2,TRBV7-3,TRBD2,TGTGCCAGCAGTAGCGGGCTGTACACCGGGGAGCTGTTTTTT,CASSSGLYTGELFF
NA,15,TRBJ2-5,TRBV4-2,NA,TGTGCCAGCAGCCCCTTGCCCGGGAAAAAAGAGACCCAGTACTTC,CASSPLPGKKETQYF
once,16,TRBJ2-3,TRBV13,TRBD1,TGTGCCAGCAGCCTTCGACAGGGGCCTAGAACAGATACGCAGTATTTT,CASSLRQGPRTDTQYF
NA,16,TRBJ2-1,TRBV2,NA,TGTGCCAGCAGTCCACCGCAGGGGGGACCATACAATGAGCAGTTCTTC,CASSPPQGGPYNEQFF